This paragraph covers one TCR beta chain sequence. This record belongs to a study of early T cells in non-severe SARS-CoV-2 infection. Study in general: Sequenced bulk RNA came from whole blood that was unsorted, and chains were unpaired.

A single record per CDR3 protein comes from TCRdb applying MiXCR to the 5' RACE reads. The sample lists about 76,000 distinct CDR3 sequences, approximately 12% seen once, with 3.4% in the top ten. Sequences were obtained from whole blood. The clonotype comes from an adult who was a healthcare worker with PCR-confirmed SARS-CoV-2 infection or an uninfected control (not recorded which).

The CDR3 sequence is CSANLRTSGGEGYNEQFF. Here the CDR3 DNA reads TGCAGCGCCAACCTCCGGACTAGCGGTGGGGAGGGGTACAATGAGCAGTTCTTC. The chain recombines TRBV29-1 with TRBJ2-1; 10 bases agree with TRBD2. In germline, CDR1 is SQVTM, CDR2 ANQGSEA. The CDR3 covers 18 residues. With V trimmed by 7 bases and J by 4 bases, 19 bases remained unmatched.